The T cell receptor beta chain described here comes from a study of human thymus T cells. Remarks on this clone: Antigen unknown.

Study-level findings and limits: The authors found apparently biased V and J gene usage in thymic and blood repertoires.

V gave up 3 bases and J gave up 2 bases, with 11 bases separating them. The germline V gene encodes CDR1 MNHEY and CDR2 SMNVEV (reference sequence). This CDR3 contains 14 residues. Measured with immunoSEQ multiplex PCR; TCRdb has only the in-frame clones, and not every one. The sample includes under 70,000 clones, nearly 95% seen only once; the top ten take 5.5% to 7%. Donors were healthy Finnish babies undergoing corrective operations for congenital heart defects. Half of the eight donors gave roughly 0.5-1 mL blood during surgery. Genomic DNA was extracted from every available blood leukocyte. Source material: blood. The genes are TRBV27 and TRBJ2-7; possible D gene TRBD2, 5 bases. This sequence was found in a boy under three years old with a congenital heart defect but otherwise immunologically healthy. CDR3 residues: CASSFFRGAYEQYF. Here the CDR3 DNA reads TGTGCCAGCAGTTTCTTCCGGGGAGCCTACGAGCAGTACTTC.